The T cell receptor (beta chain) under discussion was sequenced for a study of cytotoxic CD8 clonotypes in ibrutinib-treated CLL. The repertoire was sequenced with immunoSEQ multiplex PCR; TCRdb's copy has only in-frame clones and lacks some. The data show about 130,000 clones, over 60% seen once. To note about this clone: Its specificity is not known.

Study results and caveats: Whereas clonality rose at ibrutinib response, it declined toward baseline at progression.

The CDR3 totals 13 residues. Per the germline V gene, CDR1 is SEHNR and CDR2 is FQNEAQ (reference sequence). Deletions cut 5 bases from V and 1 base from J, with 8 bases between. This sequence joins TRBV7-9 and TRBJ1-1; no definite D call. The source is a human donor with chronic lymphocytic leukemia. Sequencing used PBMCs, obtained after 12 months of ibrutinib treatment. In DNA form, the CDR3 reads TGTGCCAGCAGCCTAAACCAGAACACTGAAGCTTTCTTT. Translating it yields CASSLNQNTEAFF.